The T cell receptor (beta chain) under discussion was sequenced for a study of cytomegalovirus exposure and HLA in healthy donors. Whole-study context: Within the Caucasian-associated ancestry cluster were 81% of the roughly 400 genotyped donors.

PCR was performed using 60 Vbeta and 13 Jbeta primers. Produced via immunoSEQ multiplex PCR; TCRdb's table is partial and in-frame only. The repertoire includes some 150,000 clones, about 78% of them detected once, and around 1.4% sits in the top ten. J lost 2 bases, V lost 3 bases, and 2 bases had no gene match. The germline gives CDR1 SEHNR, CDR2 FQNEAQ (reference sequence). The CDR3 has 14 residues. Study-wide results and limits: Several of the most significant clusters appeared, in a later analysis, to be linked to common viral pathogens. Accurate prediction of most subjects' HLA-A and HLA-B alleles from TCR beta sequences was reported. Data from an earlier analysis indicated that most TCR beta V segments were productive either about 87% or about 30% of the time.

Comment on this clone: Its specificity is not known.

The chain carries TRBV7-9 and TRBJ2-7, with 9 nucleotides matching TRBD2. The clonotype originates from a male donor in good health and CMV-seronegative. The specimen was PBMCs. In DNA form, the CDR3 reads TGTGCCAGCAGCTTTAGCGGGGGAACCTACGAGCAGTACTTC. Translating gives CASSFSGGTYEQYF.